The 32 T cell receptor beta chains given below trace back to one sample, sequenced in a study of OX40 agonist ivuxolimab in advanced cancers. TCRdb's table, derived via immunoSEQ multiplex PCR, lists solely in-frame clones and lacks some. This table has 50,000 to 65,000 clones, approximately 92% appearing once. Here the sequenced sample was CD4+ or CD8+ T cells sorted from blood, taken in a trial of the OX40 agonist ivuxolimab. The receptors were sampled from an adult with an advanced solid tumor such as melanoma, head and neck, liver or kidney cancer.

The chain is built from TRBV9 and TRBJ1-1; D may be TRBD1 (5 bases). Germline loops: CDR1 SGDLS, CDR2 YYNGEE. The germline V and J ends were trimmed by 4 bases and 0 bases, with 10 bases remaining between them. The CDR3 is 14 amino acids. In DNA form, the CDR3 reads TGTGCCAGCAGCTTATCGGACATGAACACTGAAGCTTTCTTT. This codes for CASSLSDMNTEAFF.

This rearrangement joins TRBV7-6 to TRBJ2-3; 13 bases fit TRBD2. V was pared by 5 bases and J by 0 bases, with 11 bases of the junction left unmatched. The CDR3 has 19 residues. Germline V gives CDR1 SGHVS, CDR2 FNYEAQ. CDR3 amino acids: CASSLGLAGSLTSTDTQYF. The CDR3 DNA reads as TGTGCCAGCAGCCTGGGACTAGCGGGGTCGTTAACTAGCACAGATACGCAGTATTTT.

A note on this clone: Other DNA sequences from this sample encode an identical CDR3 as well. CDR3 DNA: TGTGCCAGCAGCTTGGGACAGGGAAAAACAGATACGCAGTATTTT. Its protein is CASSLGQGKTDTQYF. The chain links TRBV5-6 to TRBJ2-3, with 7 nucleotides matching TRBD1. Germline assignment: CDR1 SGHDT and CDR2 YYEEEE. The CDR3 consists of 15 residues. V lost 0 bases and J lost 3; bases outside the gene matches: 4.

V usage is TRBV27 and J usage is TRBJ2-3, with D possibly being TRBD1 (5 bases). Germline lookup yields CDR1 MNHEY and CDR2 SMNVEV (reference sequence). This CDR3 has 16 residues. Trimming shortened V by 2 bases and J by 3 bases, and 15 bases separated the two germline ends. CDR3 in DNA: TGTGCCAGCAGTTTAGTAGGGGCTTCAGGGACAGATACGCAGTATTTT. This sequence encodes CASSLVGASGTDTQYF.

This clone was seen once. CDR3 nucleotides: TGTGCCAGCAGCCAAGAGACTAGGGCTAAAAACATTCAGTACTTC. Its protein product is CASSQETRAKNIQYF. The chain recombines TRBV4-2 with TRBJ2-4; D possibly corresponds to TRBD2 (6 bases). Germline CDR1 LGHNA, CDR2 YNFKEQ. The CDR3 is 15 residues long. Deletions cut 0 bases from V and 4 bases from J, with 10 bases between.

The genes are TRBV11-2 and TRBJ2-7, with TRBD1 matching over 10 bases. The CDR3 consists of 14 residues. Germline CDR1 is SGHAT and CDR2 is FQNNGV. Losses at the gene ends were 6 bases for V and 4 bases for J; bases not matched to a gene: 6. The CDR3 region has the DNA TGTGCCAGCAGGCCGACAGGGGGCTTGTACGAGCAGTACTTC. Protein: CASRPTGGLYEQYF.

The chain recombines TRBV5-5 with TRBJ2-7; maybe TRBD2 (6 bases). This CDR3 is built from 15 residues. In germline, CDR1 is SGHKS, CDR2 YYEKEE (reference sequence). V was cut by 4 bases and J by 2 bases, with 16 bases left in between. The CDR3 loop reads CASSAYGGVPYEQYF. CDR3 sequence (DNA): TGTGCCAGCAGCGCCTACGGAGGGGTCCCCTACGAGCAGTACTTC.

The CDR3 is CASSVDLNPSTDTQYF. The DNA of the CDR3 is TGTGCCAGCAGCGTAGATCTGAACCCTAGCACAGATACGCAGTATTTT. The chain couples TRBV9 to TRBJ2-3; unclear D gene. The CDR3 runs to 16 residues. Germline V lookup: CDR1 SGDLS, CDR2 YYNGEE. Deletions cut 0 bases from V and 0 bases from J, with 11 bases between.

The CDR3 here is CASSLEGGTGSEQYF. The CDR3 region has the DNA TGTGCCAGCAGCTTAGAGGGAGGGACAGGGTCCGAGCAGTACTTC. The chain has TRBV7-6 and TRBJ2-7; TRBD1 aligns across 9 bases. Germline values: CDR1 SGHVS, CDR2 FNYEAQ. The CDR3 runs 15 residues. The trim removed 1 base at V and 6 bases at J, leaving 7 bases unmatched.

The rearrangement uses TRBV5-4 and TRBJ2-7; 14 bases are shared with TRBD2. The CDR3 has 18 residues. Unmatched junction bases numbered 11, after V lost 4 bases and J lost 2 bases. CDR1 and CDR2 (germline): SGHNT, YYREEE (reference sequence). Here the CDR3 reads CASSAGLAGGVAAYEQYF. The CDR3 nucleotides read TGTGCCAGCAGCGCCGGACTAGCGGGGGGTGTAGCCGCCTACGAGCAGTACTTC.

The chain links TRBV18 to TRBJ2-3; TRBD2 aligns across 8 bases. Germline V gene sequence: CDR1 KGHSH, CDR2 LQKENI. With V trimmed by 3 bases and J by 5 bases, 10 bases remained unmatched. The CDR3 covers 16 residues. The CDR3, as DNA: TGTGCCAGCTCACCTTTTGATGCGGGGGGCGAAGATACGCAGTATTTT. This translates into CASSPFDAGGEDTQYF.

V is TRBV7-2 and J is TRBJ2-1; 8 bases agree with TRBD1. The CDR3 is 13 residues long. Germline CDR1 reads SGHTA; CDR2 reads FQGNSA. The V gene end was trimmed by 5 bases and the J gene end by 7 bases; junction bases not matched to a gene: 4. The CDR3 DNA sequence: TGTGCCAGCAGCCCGGACAGGGTTAATGAGCAGTTCTTC. It codes for CASSPDRVNEQFF.

The chain is built from TRBV5-6 and TRBJ1-2; TRBD1 agrees at 8 bases. From germline, CDR1 is SGHDT and CDR2 YYEEEE. The CDR3 extends over 14 amino acids. Germline trimming cut 1 base from V and 4 bases from J; bases unmatched to any gene: 3. CDR3 sequence (DNA): TGTGCCAGCAGCTTGCAGGGGGCCGGCTATGGCTACACCTTC. Its translation is CASSLQGAGYGYTF.

The chain couples TRBV5-5 to TRBJ1-6; TRBD1 aligns across 9 bases. Germline CDR1 and CDR2: SGHKS and YYEKEE (reference sequence). This CDR3 comprises 16 residues. V was clipped by 2 bases and J by 10 bases; unmatched bases: 10. CDR3 protein: CASSFRQQGAGSPLHF. For the CDR3, the DNA is TGTGCCAGCAGCTTCAGACAACAGGGGGCTGGATCACCCCTCCACTTT.

V and J are TRBV7-9 and TRBJ1-2; the D gene is possibly TRBD1 (6 bases). Germline assignment: CDR1 SEHNR and CDR2 FQNEAQ (reference sequence). This CDR3 region has 16 residues. V lost 2 bases, J lost 3 bases, and 16 bases lay in between. The CDR3: CASSLNRQGPDYGYTF. CDR3 DNA: TGTGCCAGCAGCTTAAATCGTCAGGGGCCGGACTATGGCTACACCTTC.

The chain recombines TRBV7-9 with TRBJ1-1, with 7 bases matching TRBD1. This CDR3 region has 13 residues. The V gene's germline CDR1 is SEHNR and CDR2 FQNEAQ (reference sequence). Trimming cost V 4 bases and J 8 bases; bases outside gene matches: 7. CDR3 nucleotide sequence: TGTGCCAGCAGCTCGATGGACAGGAGCGAAGCTTTCTTT. Encoded protein: CASSSMDRSEAFF.

The chain couples TRBV6-5 to TRBJ2-2; 11 positions match TRBD1. Germline values: CDR1 MNHEY, CDR2 SVGAGI. The CDR3 is made up of 14 amino acids. With 5 bases clipped from V and 5 bases from J, the junction kept 1 base outside the gene matches. The CDR3 loop reads CASSRDRGTGELFF. The DNA of the CDR3 is TGTGCCAGCAGTCGGGACAGGGGGACCGGGGAGCTGTTTTTT.

This rearrangement joins TRBV5-1 to TRBJ2-5; TRBD1 might be the D (6 bases). This CDR3 comprises 14 residues. Germline V gene data show CDR1 as SGHRS and CDR2 as YFSETQ. The V end lost 0 bases, the J end lost 5 bases, and 11 bases lay between the germline ends. The CDR3 loop reads CASSLAGVEETQYF. The CDR3 DNA reads as TGCGCCAGCAGCTTGGCAGGGGTGGAGGAGACCCAGTACTTC.

J is TRBJ1-1 and V is TRBV12-1. TRBV12-1 represents a pseudogene. CDR3 size: 14 residues. The CDR3: CASSFSGGCTEAFF. In DNA form, the CDR3 reads TGTGCCAGCAGCTTTTCTGGGGGATGCACTGAAGCTTTCTTT.

V gene TRBV7-2 combines with J gene TRBJ2-1, with 11 nucleotides matching TRBD2. Germline CDR1 SGHTA, CDR2 FQGNSA. J lost 5 bases, V lost 1 base, and 10 bases had no gene match. The CDR3 consists of 18 residues. CDR3 region: CASSLGFLAGGRNNEQFF. In DNA, the CDR3 is TGTGCCAGCAGCTTAGGGTTTTTAGCGGGAGGGCGGAACAATGAGCAGTTCTTC.

J is TRBJ2-5 and V is TRBV4-1; maybe TRBD2 (5 bases). Trimming removed 0 bases from V and 3 bases from J, with 14 bases in between. The CDR3 runs to 16 residues. CDR1 MGHRA and CDR2 YSYEKL come from the germline V gene. The CDR3 DNA follows: TGCGCCAGCAGCCAAGAAACCGGAGGTGTTAAAGAGACCCAGTACTTC. Translation gives CASSQETGGVKETQYF.

CDR3 in amino acids: CASSNIQQGTGNTIYF. The CDR3 DNA follows: TGTGCCAGCAGCAACATCCAGCAGGGTACTGGAAACACCATATATTTT. The rearrangement uses TRBV7-9 and TRBJ1-3, with D possibly being TRBD1 (5 bases). Germline CDR1 is SEHNR and CDR2 is FQNEAQ (reference sequence). The V end lost 5 bases, the J end lost 2 bases, and 16 bases lay between the germline ends. This CDR3 comprises 16 residues.

This chain uses TRBV6-6 with TRBJ1-6; D remains unclear. Deletions cut 8 bases from V and 10 bases from J, with 18 bases between. CDR1 and CDR2 (germline): MNHNY, SVGAGI (reference sequence). This CDR3 has 14 amino acids. The CDR3 coding sequence is TGTGCCAGCGAGACCGCCCCGTCGGAATCACCCCTCCACTTT. Translated, it gives CASETAPSESPLHF.

This clone was seen a single time. J is TRBJ1-2 and V is TRBV5-4; D call uncertain. This CDR3 spans 13 amino acids. Germline V CDR1 and CDR2: SGHNT, YYREEE (reference sequence). Trimming removed 3 bases at V and 6 bases at J, with 12 bases between. The CDR3 protein is CASSSGDPDGYTF. As DNA, the CDR3 is TGTGCCAGCAGCTCAGGAGATCCCGATGGCTACACCTTC.

In this sample, this clone turned up a few times. The same CDR3 is also encoded by other DNA sequences in this sample. The chain recombines TRBV12-5 with TRBJ2-2; D call uncertain. Germline CDR1 reads LGHNT; CDR2 reads FRNRAP. The V and J ends lost 5 bases and 5 bases respectively, with 6 bases between them. The CDR3 consists of 12 residues. The CDR3 spells CASGPHTGELFF. The CDR3 DNA reads as TGTGCTAGTGGTCCCCATACCGGGGAGCTGTTTTTT.

This rearrangement joins TRBV13 to TRBJ2-3, with 9 bases matching TRBD2. The trim removed 2 bases at V and 3 bases at J, leaving 6 bases unmatched. This CDR3 comprises 16 residues. CDR1 and CDR2 from the germline V gene are PRHDT and FYEKMQ (reference sequence). The CDR3 region is CASSLIGGGATDTQYF. CDR3 coding DNA: TGTGCCAGCAGCTTAATTGGCGGGGGGGCTACAGATACGCAGTATTTT. The full variable domain, its missing parts supplied by reference TRBV13 and TRBJ2-3, is AAGVIQSPRHLIKEKRETATLKCYPIPRHDTVYWYQQGPGQDPQFLISFYEKMQSDKGSIPDRFSAQQFSDYHSELNMSSLELGDSALYFCASSLIGGGATDTQYFGPGTRLTVL.

The chain recombines TRBV6-6 with TRBJ2-7; tentative D call: TRBD1 (6 bases). V lost 6 bases and J lost 2, with 14 bases in between. Germline V gene lookup returns CDR1 MNHNY and CDR2 SVGAGI (reference sequence). There are 14 residues in the CDR3. CDR3 DNA sequence: TGTGCCAGCAGCGAGAACAGGGCCCCCTACGAGCAGTACTTC. Protein sequence: CASSENRAPYEQYF.

The chain has TRBV5-1 and TRBJ1-1; D not certain. The germline gives CDR1 SGHRS, CDR2 YFSETQ. This CDR3 comprises 13 residues. V was shortened by 0 bases and J by 7 bases, with 10 bases between the two germline ends. CDR3 region: CASSLDSEYEAFF. In DNA, the CDR3 is TGCGCCAGCAGCTTGGACAGCGAATATGAAGCTTTCTTT.

V is TRBV30 and J is TRBJ2-5, with D possibly matching TRBD2 (5 bases). V lost 4 bases, J lost 5 bases, and 14 bases lay in between. This CDR3 has 13 residues. Germline CDR1 GTSNPN, CDR2 SVGIG (reference sequence). The CDR3 coding sequence is TGTGCCTGGAACAATGTAGGGAGCGAGACCCAGTACTTC. It specifies CAWNNVGSETQYF.

V and J are TRBV9 and TRBJ1-2; 8 bases are shared with TRBD1. V was clipped by 0 bases and J by 5 bases; unmatched bases: 3. The V gene's germline CDR1 is SGDLS and CDR2 YYNGEE. There are 14 residues in the CDR3. In DNA, the CDR3 is TGTGCCAGCAGCGTAGGCCAGGGGGCATATGGCTACACCTTC. It yields the protein CASSVGQGAYGYTF. Based on the CDR3 plus reference TRBV9 and TRBJ1-2, the full variable domain is DSGVTQTPKHLITATGQRVTLRCSPRSGDLSVYWYQQSLDQGLQFLIQYYNGEERAKGNILERFSAQQFPDLHSELNLSSLELGDSALYFCASSVGQGAYGYTFGSGTRLTVV.

The chain links TRBV6-6 to TRBJ2-5; tentatively, D is TRBD1 or TRBD2 (5 bases each). Trimming removed 9 bases at V and 5 bases at J, with 16 bases between. Germline CDR1 MNHNY, CDR2 SVGAGI (reference sequence). The CDR3 runs to 13 residues. Here the CDR3 reads CASGSEGPETQYF. CDR3 nucleotide sequence: TGTGCCAGTGGGTCCGAGGGGCCGGAGACCCAGTACTTC.

The V and J genes are TRBV4-2 and TRBJ2-2; TRBD2 matches 10 bases. This CDR3 has 17 residues. Germline V lookup: CDR1 LGHNA, CDR2 YNFKEQ. Losses at the gene ends were 2 bases for V and 2 bases for J; bases not matched to a gene: 5. CDR3 amino acids: CASSQNSGRANTGELFF. CDR3 coding DNA: TGTGCCAGCAGCCAAAACAGCGGGAGGGCCAACACCGGGGAGCTGTTTTTT.